A single sample is the source of the 3 T cell receptor beta chains below, sequenced in a study of shared clonotypes between healthy human individuals. Method: immunoSEQ multiplex PCR; TCRdb's copy keeps in-frame clones and lacks some. The sample carries some 2 million clones, roughly 95% recorded once. Cells designated naive CD8 were CD45RO-negative and were positively selected for CCR7, with terminally differentiated effector memory CD45RA+ cells excluded. Specimen: naive CD8+ T cells sorted from blood. The receptors originated from a man between 18 and 35 years old in good health.

The V gene is TRBV6-4, the J gene TRBJ2-7, with TRBD2 matching 8 bases. Germline V gives CDR1 MRHNA, CDR2 SNTAGT. With V trimmed by 2 bases and J by 7 bases, 7 bases remained unmatched. The CDR3 extends over 14 amino acids. CDR3 sequence: CASSDAAGGREQYF. CDR3 coding DNA: TGTGCCAGCAGTGACGCGGCGGGGGGAAGGGAGCAGTACTTC.

The gene calls are TRBV27 and TRBJ1-5; 7 positions agree with TRBD1. Germline CDR1 MNHEY, CDR2 SMNVEV (reference sequence). This CDR3 contains 15 residues. The J segment lost 1 base and the V segment lost 6 bases, leaving 6 bases of the junction unmatched. CDR3 nucleotides: TGTGCCAGCAGCTCGATAGGGGGCAGCAATCAGCCCCAGCATTTT. Translating it yields CASSSIGGSNQPQHF.

The rearrangement links TRBV5-1 to TRBJ2-3; D might be TRBD2 (6 bases). The CDR3 length is 17 residues. Germline values: CDR1 SGHRS, CDR2 YFSETQ. V lost 0 bases and J 2 bases, leaving 16 bases between the germline ends. The CDR3 nucleotides read TGCGCCAGCAGCTTGGGCCTTCGGACTACTTCCACAGATACGCAGTATTTT. This encodes CASSLGLRTTSTDTQYF.